A single sample is the source of the 4 T cell receptor beta chains below, sequenced in a study of T cell changes during pregnancy in multiple sclerosis (dated by TCRdb to the late 2010s). Libraries were built with the immunoSEQ multiplex PCR assay. TCRdb mirrors the immuneACCESS table, restricted to in-frame sequences. Some clones are absent from its copies; in checked studies, under half trace to an unresolved V gene, and the reason for the others is unknown. Here the sample has under 75,000 clones; around nine tenths occur a single time. In total, the top ten clones hold roughly 0.3% of the sample. Here the sequenced sample was CD4+ T cells from peripheral blood mononuclear cells, taken after pregnancy. These TCRs come from a female donor with multiple sclerosis, enrolled in a pregnancy study.

This clone was counted once. The chain employs TRBV11-2 and TRBJ1-3; 7 bases map to TRBD1. V gave up 4 bases and J gave up 3 bases; unmatched junction bases: 6. There are 15 residues in the CDR3. The germline V gene encodes CDR1 SGHAT and CDR2 FQNNGV. The CDR3 spells CASSSYRGLGNTIYF. For the CDR3, the DNA is TGTGCCAGCAGCTCTTACAGGGGACTTGGAAACACCATATATTTT.

The gene calls are TRBV27 and TRBJ2-7, with D possibly TRBD2 on 6 matching bases. This CDR3 region has 13 residues. Trimming took 6 bases from V and 5 from J, leaving 14 bases between them. Germline CDR1 and CDR2: MNHEY and SMNVEV (reference sequence). The CDR3 protein is CASRTRRGNEQYF. CDR3 bases: TGTGCCAGCAGAACCCGGAGGGGTAACGAGCAGTACTTC.

This chain connects TRBV5-1 to TRBJ2-5; the D gene is possibly TRBD2 (5 bases). Germline V CDR1 and CDR2: SGHRS, YFSETQ. This CDR3 has 14 residues. The ends were cut back, 0 bases at V and 3 bases at J, with 9 bases in the middle. CDR3 in DNA: TGCGCCAGCAGCTTGGGTGGAGGTGAAGAGACCCAGTACTTC. Translating it yields CASSLGGGEETQYF.

The chain combines TRBV30 with TRBJ1-1; D remains ambiguous. V gave up 1 base and J gave up 4 bases, with 7 bases separating them. The CDR3 covers 12 residues. Germline lookup yields CDR1 GTSNPN and CDR2 SVGIG (reference sequence). CDR3 sequence (DNA): TGTGCCTGGAGTGCCGGGAGCACTGAAGCTTTCTTT. Encoded protein: CAWSAGSTEAFF. The full variable domain, its missing parts supplied by reference TRBV30 and TRBJ1-1, is SQTIHQWPATLVQPVGSPLSLECTVEGTSNPNLYWYRQAAGRGLQLLFYSVGIGQISSEVPQNLSASRPQDRQFILSSKKLLLSDSGFYLCAWSAGSTEAFFGQGTRLTVV.